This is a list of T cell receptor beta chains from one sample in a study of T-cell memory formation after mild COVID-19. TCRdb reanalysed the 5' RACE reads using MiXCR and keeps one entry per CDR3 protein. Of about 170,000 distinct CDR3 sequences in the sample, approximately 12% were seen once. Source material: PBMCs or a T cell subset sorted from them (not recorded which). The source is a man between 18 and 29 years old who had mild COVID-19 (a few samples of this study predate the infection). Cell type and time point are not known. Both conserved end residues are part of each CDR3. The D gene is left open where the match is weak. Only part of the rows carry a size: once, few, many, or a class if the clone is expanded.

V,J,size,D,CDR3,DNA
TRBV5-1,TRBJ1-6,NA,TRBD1,CASSARRDRNSPLHF,TGCGCCAGCAGCGCCCGCCGGGACAGGAATTCACCCCTCCACTTT
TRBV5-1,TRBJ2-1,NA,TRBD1,CASSLVGGQGNNEQFF,TGCGCCAGCAGCTTGGTGGGAGGACAGGGGAACAATGAGCAGTTCTTC
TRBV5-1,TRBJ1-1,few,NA,CASSFMYSPRNTEAFF,TGCGCCAGCAGCTTTATGTACAGCCCGAGGAACACTGAAGCTTTCTTT
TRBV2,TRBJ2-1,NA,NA,CASSPRLYGMYCFF,TGTGCCAGCAGTCCCAGGCTCTACGGGATGTACTGCTTCTTC
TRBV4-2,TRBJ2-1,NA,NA,CASSQERPNEQFF,TGTGCCAGCAGCCAAGAGAGGCCCAATGAGCAGTTCTTC
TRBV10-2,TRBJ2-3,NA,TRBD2,CASREGLAGPTDTQYF,TGCGCCAGCCGAGAAGGACTAGCGGGCCCCACAGATACGCAGTATTTT
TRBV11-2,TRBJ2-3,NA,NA,CASGGTTDTQYF,TGTGCCAGCGGGGGAACCACAGATACGCAGTATTTT
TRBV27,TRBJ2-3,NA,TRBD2,CASSSPLSGGPPDTQYF,TGTGCCAGCAGTTCCCCGCTGAGCGGGGGGCCCCCAGATACGCAGTATTTT
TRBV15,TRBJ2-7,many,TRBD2,CATSTGLANEQYF,TGTGCCACCAGCACGGGACTAGCGAACGAGCAGTACTTC
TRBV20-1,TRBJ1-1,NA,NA,CSAIPRGTAFF,TGCAGTGCTATCCCCCGGGGAACAGCTTTCTTT
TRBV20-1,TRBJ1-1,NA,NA,CSVLSTPGPEAFF,TGCAGTGTCCTTTCGACCCCGGGCCCTGAAGCTTTCTTT
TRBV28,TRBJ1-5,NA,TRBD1,CASISGTGDQPQHF,TGTGCCAGCATATCCGGGACAGGGGATCAGCCCCAGCATTTT
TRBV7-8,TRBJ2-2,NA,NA,CASSFAGELFF,TGTGCCAGCAGCTTCGCCGGGGAGCTGTTTTTT
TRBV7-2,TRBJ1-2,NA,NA,CASSPVLDRERGYTF,TGTGCCAGCAGCCCCGTTTTGGATAGGGAGCGAGGCTACACCTTC
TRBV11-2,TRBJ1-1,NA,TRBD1,CASSPSGDRGLTEAFF,TGTGCCAGCAGCCCTAGTGGGGACAGGGGTTTAACTGAAGCTTTCTTT
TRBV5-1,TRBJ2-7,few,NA,CASSLGGGEYEQYF,TGCGCCAGCAGCTTGGGAGGGGGAGAGTACGAGCAGTACTTC
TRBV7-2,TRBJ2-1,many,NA,CASSLGWGRTYNEQFF,TGTGCCAGCAGCTTAGGGTGGGGGCGCACCTACAATGAGCAGTTCTTC